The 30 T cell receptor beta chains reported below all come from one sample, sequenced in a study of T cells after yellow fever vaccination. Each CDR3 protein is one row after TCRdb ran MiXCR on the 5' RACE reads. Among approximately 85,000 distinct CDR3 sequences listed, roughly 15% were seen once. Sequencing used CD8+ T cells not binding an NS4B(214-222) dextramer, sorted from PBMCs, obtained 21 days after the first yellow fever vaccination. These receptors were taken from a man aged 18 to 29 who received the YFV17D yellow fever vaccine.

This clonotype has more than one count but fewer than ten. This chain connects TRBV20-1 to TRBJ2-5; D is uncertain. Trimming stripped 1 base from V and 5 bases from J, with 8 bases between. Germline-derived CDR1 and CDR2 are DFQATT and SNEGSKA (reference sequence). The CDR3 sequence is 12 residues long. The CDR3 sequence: CSARGLGETQYF. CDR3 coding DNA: TGCAGTGCTAGAGGGCTTGGGGAGACCCAGTACTTC.

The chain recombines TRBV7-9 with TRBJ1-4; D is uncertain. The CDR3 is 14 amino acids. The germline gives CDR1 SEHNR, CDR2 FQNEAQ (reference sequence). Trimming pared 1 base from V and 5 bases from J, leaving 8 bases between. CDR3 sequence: CASSLDPGNEKLFF. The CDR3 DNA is TGTGCCAGCAGCTTAGATCCTGGCAATGAAAAACTGTTTTTT.

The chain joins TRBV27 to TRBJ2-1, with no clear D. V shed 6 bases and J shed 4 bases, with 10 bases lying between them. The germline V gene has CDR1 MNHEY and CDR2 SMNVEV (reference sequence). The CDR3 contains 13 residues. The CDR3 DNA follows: TGTGCCAGCAGCATACGAAATTACAATGAGCAGTTCTTC. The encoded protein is CASSIRNYNEQFF.

The CDR3 sequence: CASSIDAEIPSGANVLTF. CDR3 coding DNA: TGTGCCAGTAGTATAGATGCCGAGATTCCCTCTGGGGCCAACGTCCTGACTTTC. This chain connects TRBV19 to TRBJ2-6; no firm D call. The V gene lost 0 bases and the J gene lost 0 bases, with 12 bases spanning the gap. The length of the CDR3 is 18 residues. The V gene's germline CDR1 is LNHDA and CDR2 SQIVND (reference sequence). Using reference TRBV19 and TRBJ2-6 for the parts outside the CDR3, the full variable domain is DGGITQSPKYLFRKEGQNVTLSCEQNLNHDAMYWYRQDPGQGLRLIYYSQIVNDFQKGDIAEGYSVSREKKESFPLTVTSAQKNPTAFYLCASSIDAEIPSGANVLTFGAGSRLTVL.

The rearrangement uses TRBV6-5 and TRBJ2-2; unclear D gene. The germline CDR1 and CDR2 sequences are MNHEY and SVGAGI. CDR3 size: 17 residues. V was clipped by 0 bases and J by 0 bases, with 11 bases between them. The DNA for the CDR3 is TGTGCCAGCAGTTACTCGACGGCGCATGCGAACACCGGGGAGCTGTTTTTT. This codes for CASSYSTAHANTGELFF.

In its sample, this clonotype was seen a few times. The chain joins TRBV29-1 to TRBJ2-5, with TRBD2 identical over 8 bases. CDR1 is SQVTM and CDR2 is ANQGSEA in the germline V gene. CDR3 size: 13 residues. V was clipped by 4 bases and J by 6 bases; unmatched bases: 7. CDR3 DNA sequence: TGCAGCGTTGCGCGGGGGGCCGAGAAGACCCAGTACTTC. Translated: CSVARGAEKTQYF.

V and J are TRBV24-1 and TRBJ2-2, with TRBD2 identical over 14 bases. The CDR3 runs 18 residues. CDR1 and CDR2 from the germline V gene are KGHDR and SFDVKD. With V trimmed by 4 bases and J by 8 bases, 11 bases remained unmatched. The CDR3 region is CATSDSGTSGGTWGELFF. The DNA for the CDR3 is TGTGCCACCAGTGACTCCGGGACTAGCGGGGGTACCTGGGGGGAGCTGTTTTTT.

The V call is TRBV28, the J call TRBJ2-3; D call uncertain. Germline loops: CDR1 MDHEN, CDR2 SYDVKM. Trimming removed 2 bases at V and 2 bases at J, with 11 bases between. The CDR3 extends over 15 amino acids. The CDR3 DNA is TGTGCCAGCAGTTTACCGGCAGATTACACAGATACGCAGTATTTT. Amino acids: CASSLPADYTDTQYF.

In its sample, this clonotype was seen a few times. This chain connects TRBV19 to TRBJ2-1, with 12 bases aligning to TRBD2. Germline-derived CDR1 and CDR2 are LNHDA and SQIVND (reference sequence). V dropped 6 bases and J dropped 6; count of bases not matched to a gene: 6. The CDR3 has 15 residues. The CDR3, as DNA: TGTGCCAGTAGGACGACTAGCGGGGGCCTCAATGAGCAGTTCTTC. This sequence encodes CASRTTSGGLNEQFF. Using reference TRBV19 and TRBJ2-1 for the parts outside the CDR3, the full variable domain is DGGITQSPKYLFRKEGQNVTLSCEQNLNHDAMYWYRQDPGQGLRLIYYSQIVNDFQKGDIAEGYSVSREKKESFPLTVTSAQKNPTAFYLCASRTTSGGLNEQFFGPGTRLTVL.

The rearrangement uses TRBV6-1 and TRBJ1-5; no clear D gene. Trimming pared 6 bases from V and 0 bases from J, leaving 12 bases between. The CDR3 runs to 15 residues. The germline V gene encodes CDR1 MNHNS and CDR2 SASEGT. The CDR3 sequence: CASRSSPYSNQPQHF. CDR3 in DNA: TGTGCCAGCAGGAGCAGCCCGTATAGCAATCAGCCCCAGCATTTT.

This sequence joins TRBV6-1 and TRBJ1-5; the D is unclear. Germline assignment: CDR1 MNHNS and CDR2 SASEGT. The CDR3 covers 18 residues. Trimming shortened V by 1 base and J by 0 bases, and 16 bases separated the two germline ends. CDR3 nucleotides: TGTGCCAGCAGTGAAGGGACTCAGGCCGGATATAGCAATCAGCCCCAGCATTTT. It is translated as CASSEGTQAGYSNQPQHF.

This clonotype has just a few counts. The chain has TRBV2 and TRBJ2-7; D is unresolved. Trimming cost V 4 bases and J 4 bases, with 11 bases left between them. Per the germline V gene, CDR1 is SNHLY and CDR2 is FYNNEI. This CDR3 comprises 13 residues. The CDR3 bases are TGTGCCAGCAGTGGGGCCTTACGTTACGAGCAGTACGTC. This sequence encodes CASSGALRYEQYV.

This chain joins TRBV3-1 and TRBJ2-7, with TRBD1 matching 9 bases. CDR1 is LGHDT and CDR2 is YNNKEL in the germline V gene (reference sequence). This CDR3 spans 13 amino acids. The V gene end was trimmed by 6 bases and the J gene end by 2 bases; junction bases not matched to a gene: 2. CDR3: CASRGQGAYEQYF. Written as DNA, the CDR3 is TGTGCCAGCAGGGGACAGGGTGCCTACGAGCAGTACTTC.

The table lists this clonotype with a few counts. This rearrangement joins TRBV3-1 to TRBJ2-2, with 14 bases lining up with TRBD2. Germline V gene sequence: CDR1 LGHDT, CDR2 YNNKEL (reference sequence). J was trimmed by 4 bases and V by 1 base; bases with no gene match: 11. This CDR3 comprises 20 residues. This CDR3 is CASSQVLGLAGGFGTGELFF. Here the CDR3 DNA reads TGTGCCAGCAGCCAAGTATTAGGACTAGCGGGGGGATTCGGCACCGGGGAGCTGTTTTTT. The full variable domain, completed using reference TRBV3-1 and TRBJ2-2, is DTAVSQTPKYLVTQMGNDKSIKCEQNLGHDTMYWYKQDSKKFLKIMFSYNNKELIINETVPNRFSPKSPDKAHLNLHINSLELGDSAVYFCASSQVLGLAGGFGTGELFFGEGSRLTVL.

The CDR3 DNA sequence: TGCAGCGTAGTGGACAGGGGCTATGGCTACACCTTC. Translated: CSVVDRGYGYTF. V and J are TRBV29-1 and TRBJ1-2; 9 bases are a match to TRBD1. The CDR3 is made up of 12 amino acids. Germline V gives CDR1 SQVTM, CDR2 ANQGSEA. With V trimmed by 6 bases and J by 4 bases, 3 bases remained unmatched.

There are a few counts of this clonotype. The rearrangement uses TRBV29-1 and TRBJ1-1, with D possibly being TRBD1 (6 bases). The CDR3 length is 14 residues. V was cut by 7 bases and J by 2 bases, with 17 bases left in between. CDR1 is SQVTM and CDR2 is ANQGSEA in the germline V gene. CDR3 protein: CSGVRGFENTEAFF. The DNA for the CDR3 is TGCAGCGGAGTCAGGGGATTCGAAAACACTGAAGCTTTCTTT.

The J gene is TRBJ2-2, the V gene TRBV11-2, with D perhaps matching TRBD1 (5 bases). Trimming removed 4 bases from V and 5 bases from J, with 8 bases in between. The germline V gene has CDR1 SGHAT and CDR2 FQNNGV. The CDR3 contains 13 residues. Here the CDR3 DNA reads TGTGCCAGCAGCTGGGCAGGGACCGGGGAGCTGTTTTTT. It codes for CASSWAGTGELFF.

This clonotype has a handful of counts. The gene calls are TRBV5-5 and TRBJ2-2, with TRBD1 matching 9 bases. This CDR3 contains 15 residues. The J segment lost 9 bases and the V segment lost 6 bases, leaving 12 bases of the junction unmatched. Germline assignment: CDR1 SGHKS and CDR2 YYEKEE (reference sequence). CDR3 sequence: CASTSGDRAGRELFF. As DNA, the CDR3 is TGTGCCAGCACCTCCGGGGACAGGGCGGGCCGGGAGCTGTTTTTT.

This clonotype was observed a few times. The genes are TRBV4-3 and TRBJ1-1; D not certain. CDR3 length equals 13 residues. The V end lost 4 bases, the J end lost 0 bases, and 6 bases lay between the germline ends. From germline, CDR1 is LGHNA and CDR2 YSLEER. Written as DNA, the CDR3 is TGCGCCAGCAGCCCGGCAGTGAACACTGAAGCTTTCTTT. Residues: CASSPAVNTEAFF.

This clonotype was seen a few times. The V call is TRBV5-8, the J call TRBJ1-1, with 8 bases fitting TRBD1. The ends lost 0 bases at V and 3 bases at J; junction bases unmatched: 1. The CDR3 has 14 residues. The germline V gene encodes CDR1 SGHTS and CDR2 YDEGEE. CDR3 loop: CASSLETGDTEAFF. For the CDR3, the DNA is TGTGCCAGCAGCTTGGAGACAGGGGACACTGAAGCTTTCTTT.

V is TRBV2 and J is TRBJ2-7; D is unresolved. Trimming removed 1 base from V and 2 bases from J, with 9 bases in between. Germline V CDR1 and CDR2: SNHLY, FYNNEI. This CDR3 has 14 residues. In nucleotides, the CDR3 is TGTGCCAGCAGTGAAGGATCCACCACCTACGAGCAGTACGTC. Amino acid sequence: CASSEGSTTYEQYV.

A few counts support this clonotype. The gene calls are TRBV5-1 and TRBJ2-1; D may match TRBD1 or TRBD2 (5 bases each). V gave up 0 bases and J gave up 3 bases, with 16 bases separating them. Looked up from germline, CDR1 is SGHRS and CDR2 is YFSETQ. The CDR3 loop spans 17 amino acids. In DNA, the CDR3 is TGCGCCAGCAGCTTGGGAATTGTGGGGGACCGCTACAATGAGCAGTTCTTC. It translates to CASSLGIVGDRYNEQFF.

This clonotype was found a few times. This chain's CDR3 is CASSIYPGTGEETQYF. The DNA for the CDR3 is TGTGCCAGCAGCATATATCCCGGGACAGGGGAGGAGACCCAGTACTTC. V is TRBV11-2 and J is TRBJ2-5; 10 bases line up with TRBD1. Germline V gene data show CDR1 as SGHAT and CDR2 as FQNNGV. The ends lost 5 bases at V and 5 bases at J; junction bases unmatched: 11. CDR3 size: 16 residues.

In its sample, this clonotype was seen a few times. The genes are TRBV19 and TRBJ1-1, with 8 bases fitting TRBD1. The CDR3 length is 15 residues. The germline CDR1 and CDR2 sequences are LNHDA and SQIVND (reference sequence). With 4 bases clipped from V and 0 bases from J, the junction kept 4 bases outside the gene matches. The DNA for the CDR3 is TGTGCCAGTAGTACCTGGACAGGGATGAACACTGAAGCTTTCTTT. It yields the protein CASSTWTGMNTEAFF.

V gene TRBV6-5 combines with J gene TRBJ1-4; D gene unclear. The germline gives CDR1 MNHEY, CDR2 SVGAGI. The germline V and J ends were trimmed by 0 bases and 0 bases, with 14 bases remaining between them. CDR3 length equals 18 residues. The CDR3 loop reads CASSYSSLNYATNEKLFF. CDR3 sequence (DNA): TGTGCCAGCAGTTACTCTTCACTGAACTATGCAACTAATGAAAAACTGTTTTTT.

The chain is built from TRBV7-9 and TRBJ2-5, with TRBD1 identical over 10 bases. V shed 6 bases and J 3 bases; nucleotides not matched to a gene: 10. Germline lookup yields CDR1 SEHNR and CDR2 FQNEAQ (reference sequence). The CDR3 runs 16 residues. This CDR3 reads CASSAGTGAIKETQYF. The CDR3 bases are TGTGCCAGCAGTGCCGGGACAGGGGCCATAAAAGAGACCCAGTACTTC. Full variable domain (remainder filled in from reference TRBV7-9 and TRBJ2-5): DTGVSQNPRHKITKRGQNVTFRCDPISEHNRLYWYRQTLGQGPEFLTYFQNEAQLEKSRLLSDRFSAERPKGSFSTLEIQRTEQGDSAMYLCASSAGTGAIKETQYFGPGTRLLVL.

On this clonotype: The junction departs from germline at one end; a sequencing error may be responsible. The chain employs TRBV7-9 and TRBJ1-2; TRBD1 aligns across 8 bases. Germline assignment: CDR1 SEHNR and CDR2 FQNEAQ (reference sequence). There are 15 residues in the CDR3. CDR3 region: CAGSLGQGTNYGYTF. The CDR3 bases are TGTGCCGGCAGCTTAGGACAGGGTACTAACTATGGCTACACCTTC.

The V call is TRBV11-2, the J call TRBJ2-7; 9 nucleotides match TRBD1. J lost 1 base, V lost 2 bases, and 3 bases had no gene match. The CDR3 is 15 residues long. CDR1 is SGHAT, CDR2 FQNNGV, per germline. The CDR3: CASSLTGTGSYEQYV. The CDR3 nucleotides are TGTGCCAGCAGCTTAACAGGGACAGGGTCCTACGAGCAGTACGTC.

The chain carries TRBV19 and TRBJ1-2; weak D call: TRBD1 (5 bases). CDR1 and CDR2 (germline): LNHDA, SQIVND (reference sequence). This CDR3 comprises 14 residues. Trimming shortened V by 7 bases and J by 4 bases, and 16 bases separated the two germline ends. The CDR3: CASNPDLGAYGYTF. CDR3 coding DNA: TGTGCCAGTAACCCCGACCTAGGGGCCTATGGCTACACCTTC.

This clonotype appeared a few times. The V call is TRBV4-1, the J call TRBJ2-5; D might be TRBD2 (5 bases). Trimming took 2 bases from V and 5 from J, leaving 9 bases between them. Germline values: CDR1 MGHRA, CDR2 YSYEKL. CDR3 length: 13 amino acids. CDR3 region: CASSQTGMETQYF. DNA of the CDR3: TGCGCCAGCAGCCAAACGGGAATGGAGACCCAGTACTTC.